This T cell receptor (beta chain) comes out of a study of Ad26.COV2.S vaccination and SARS-CoV-2 variants. The table came from immunoSEQ multiplex PCR; TCRdb's copy has only in-frame clones and leaves some out. The repertoire holds about 680,000 clones, with 89% as singletons. This clone occurred a few times. The treatment was: around 19 received Ad26.COV2.S at low or high dose, single or two shots; 5 received placebo; per-sample allocation not given. Day 63 following the first vaccine or placebo injection was when the samples were taken. Per the germline V gene, CDR1 is KGHDR and CDR2 is SFDVKD. The V and J ends lost 10 bases and 4 bases, in that order; junction bases with no gene match: 6. The CDR3 consists of 13 residues.

The sample in question was peripheral blood, obtained in a trial of Ad26.COV2.S vaccine versus placebo. The receptor was isolated from a person aged 18-60 years who received the Ad26.COV2.S COVID-19 vaccine or a placebo. The gene calls are TRBV24-1 and TRBJ2-5, with 9 bases aligning to TRBD1. This chain's CDR3 is CATGQGYGETQYF. The CDR3 nucleotides are TGTGCCACGGGACAGGGATACGGAGAGACCCAGTACTTC.